One and the same sample provided the 28 T cell receptor beta chains below, sequenced in a study of memory CD4+ T cells and cytomegalovirus serostatus. The sort gate was single viable CD3+CD4+CD8-CD45RO+ cells for memory CD4+ T cells. The data were produced by immunoSEQ multiplex PCR, yet TCRdb's version contains in-frame clones alone and is incomplete. The repertoire has 35,000 to 55,000 clones, less than 85% of them found once; the top ten carry roughly 2%. The specimen was memory CD4+ T cells from blood. Receptors originate from an adult in good health and CMV-seronegative.

The chain employs TRBV28 and TRBJ1-1; D not resolved. Germline V gene data show CDR1 as MDHEN and CDR2 as SYDVKM. This CDR3 has 14 residues. Trimming removed 1 base at V and 1 base at J, with 7 bases between. The CDR3 loop reads CASSLSGGNTEAFF. In DNA form, the CDR3 reads TGTGCCAGCAGTTTATCAGGAGGGAACACTGAAGCTTTCTTT. Combining the CDR3 with reference TRBV28 and TRBJ1-1 gives the whole variable domain DVKVTQSSRYLVKRTGEKVFLECVQDMDHENMFWYRQDPGLGLRLIYFSYDVKMKEKGDIPEGYSVSREKKERFSLILESASTNQTSMYLCASSLSGGNTEAFFGQGTRLTVV.

This sequence joins TRBV11-1 and TRBJ2-2, with a possible D match to TRBD2 (7 bases). The V and J ends lost 0 bases and 4 bases respectively, with 12 bases between them. The CDR3 length is 16 residues. CDR1 and CDR2 (germline): SGHAT, FQDESV (reference sequence). The CDR3 protein is CASSLAGGAPTGELFF. DNA of the CDR3: TGTGCCAGCAGCTTAGCAGGGGGGGCGCCCACCGGGGAGCTGTTTTTT.

V gene TRBV7-8 combines with J gene TRBJ1-1; 7 bases align to TRBD1. Trimming took 0 bases from V and 11 from J; bases not matched to a gene: 12. Per the germline V gene, CDR1 is SGHVS and CDR2 is FQNEAQ. This CDR3 contains 15 residues. Written as DNA, the CDR3 is TGTGCCAGCAGCTTAGCGCGGGGACAGTCACCGCGGGCTTTCTTT. This encodes CASSLARGQSPRAFF.

The rearrangement joins TRBV5-1 to TRBJ2-3; the match to TRBD2 covers 8 bases. Trimming removed 4 bases from V and 2 bases from J; junction bases left unmatched: 3. Germline V CDR1 and CDR2: SGHRS, YFSETQ. This CDR3 contains 14 residues. The DNA for the CDR3 is TGCGCCAGCAGCCTTAGCGGGGACACAGATACGCAGTATTTT. Its protein product is CASSLSGDTDTQYF. Using reference TRBV5-1 and TRBJ2-3 for the parts outside the CDR3, the full variable domain is KAGVTQTPRYLIKTRGQQVTLSCSPISGHRSVSWYQQTPGQGLQFLFEYFSETQRNKGNFPGRFSGRQFSNSRSEMNVSTLELGDSALYLCASSLSGDTDTQYFGPGTRLTVL.

V is TRBV2 and J is TRBJ1-6; 7 bases are a match to TRBD1. Germline assignment: CDR1 SNHLY and CDR2 FYNNEI. This CDR3 comprises 14 residues. The ends lost 8 bases at V and 10 bases at J; junction bases unmatched: 11. The CDR3 DNA follows: TGTGCCAGCGAGGGAGACAGGGTAGGGTCACCCCTCCACTTT. Translating gives CASEGDRVGSPLHF.

This clone was seen a single time. This rearrangement joins TRBV11-2 to TRBJ2-2; the match to TRBD2 covers 7 bases. J lost 6 bases, V lost 6 bases, and 13 bases had no gene match. This CDR3 spans 16 amino acids. CDR1 is SGHAT and CDR2 is FQNNGV in the germline V gene. The CDR3 DNA sequence: TGTGCCAGCAGACGACCCGGGGGGACCCCACCCGGGGAGCTGTTTTTT. As protein: CASRRPGGTPPGELFF.

The chain carries TRBV28 and TRBJ1-5, with 8 positions matching TRBD1. J lost 2 bases, V lost 7 bases, and 7 bases had no gene match. CDR1 and CDR2 from the germline V gene are MDHEN and SYDVKM. The CDR3 has 15 residues. This CDR3 is CASTGGMMGNQPQHF. The CDR3 bases are TGTGCCAGCACAGGGGGCATGATGGGCAATCAGCCCCAGCATTTT.

The chain recombines TRBV5-1 with TRBJ2-3; no clear D gene. V dropped 0 bases and J dropped 0 bases, with 8 bases sitting between them. Germline-derived CDR1 and CDR2 are SGHRS and YFSETQ. The CDR3 sequence is 15 residues long. The CDR3 nucleotides read TGCGCCAGCAGCTTGGGGCTTTCTAGCACAGATACGCAGTATTTT. Translation gives CASSLGLSSTDTQYF.

V gene TRBV4-1 combines with J gene TRBJ1-5, with 8 positions matching TRBD1. V gave up 0 bases and J gave up 5 bases; unmatched junction bases: 9. The CDR3 extends over 17 amino acids. Germline CDR1 and CDR2: MGHRA and YSYEKL. CDR3 sequence reads: CASSQDPPGGYDQPQHF. The CDR3 DNA sequence: TGCGCCAGCAGCCAAGATCCCCCAGGGGGCTATGATCAGCCCCAGCATTTT.

This clone has only a few counts. The chain carries TRBV18 and TRBJ1-5; no clear D. V was cut by 2 bases and J by 6 bases, with 8 bases left in between. Germline CDR1 is KGHSH and CDR2 is LQKENI. The CDR3 has 13 residues. CDR3 sequence reads: CASSPKVRQPQHF. CDR3 sequence (DNA): TGTGCCAGCTCACCAAAGGTCCGTCAGCCCCAGCATTTT.

The chain recombines TRBV10-2 with TRBJ2-5; D perhaps matches TRBD2 (5 bases). The V end lost 0 bases, the J end lost 5 bases, and 13 bases lay between the germline ends. The germline CDR1 and CDR2 sequences are WSHSY and SAAADI. The CDR3 length is 15 residues. The CDR3 loop is CASSESGLPGETQYF. CDR3 nucleotides: TGCGCCAGCAGTGAGTCAGGACTTCCCGGGGAGACCCAGTACTTC.

This clone has just one count. The chain is built from TRBV5-4 and TRBJ2-3; 16 positions agree with TRBD2. Per germline, CDR1 SGHNT and CDR2 YYREEE (reference sequence). The CDR3 is made up of 17 amino acids. V was clipped by 4 bases and J by 3 bases; unmatched bases: 5. CDR3 sequence: CASSRGTSGGATDTQYF. In DNA, the CDR3 is TGTGCCAGCAGCCGAGGGACTAGCGGGGGGGCAACAGATACGCAGTATTTT.

This rearrangement joins TRBV28 to TRBJ1-1, with D unresolved. CDR3 size: 13 residues. The V and J ends lost 6 bases and 4 bases respectively, with 12 bases between them. From germline, CDR1 is MDHEN and CDR2 SYDVKM. The CDR3 nucleotides read TGTGCCAGCAGCGGACGGGAGGGCACTGAAGCTTTCTTT. Translation gives CASSGREGTEAFF.

V usage is TRBV5-1 and J usage is TRBJ1-1; D remains unclear. Germline V gene lookup returns CDR1 SGHRS and CDR2 YFSETQ. This CDR3 is 14 amino acids long. Trimming left V 0 bases short and J 6 bases short, with 12 bases between. The CDR3 nucleotides read TGCGCCAGCAGCTTGGTGGGCCGAATACCTGAAGCTTTCTTT. It is translated as CASSLVGRIPEAFF.

The chain combines TRBV5-6 with TRBJ2-1, with D possibly TRBD1 on 6 matching bases. Trimming took off 6 bases at V and 4 bases at J, with 17 bases between the two ends. CDR1 is SGHDT, CDR2 YYEEEE, per germline. This CDR3 region has 15 residues. CDR3 loop: CASTQTGIEYNEQFF. The DNA for the CDR3 is TGTGCCAGCACCCAAACAGGGATCGAGTACAATGAGCAGTTCTTC.

The chain links TRBV2 to TRBJ2-5; D unclear. V lost 2 bases to trimming and J lost 5 bases, with 3 bases between them. This CDR3 has 11 residues. CDR1 is SNHLY, CDR2 FYNNEI, per germline. The CDR3 reads CASSEQETQYF. The CDR3 bases are TGTGCCAGCAGTGAACAGGAGACCCAGTACTTC.

The CDR3 DNA sequence: TGTGCCAGCAGCTTAGGGGTGTGGCAGGACTATGGCTACACCTTC. Translating gives CASSLGVWQDYGYTF. The rearrangement joins TRBV7-8 to TRBJ1-2; D is undetermined. This CDR3 is built from 15 residues. Germline V gene data show CDR1 as SGHVS and CDR2 as FQNEAQ. Trimming left V 1 base short and J 3 bases short, with 12 bases between.

This clone has just a few counts. V and J are TRBV4-1 and TRBJ1-5; 8 bases are a match to TRBD1. Germline V gene sequence: CDR1 MGHRA, CDR2 YSYEKL. V dropped 2 bases and J dropped 3; count of bases not matched to a gene: 6. This CDR3 is built from 16 residues. Written as DNA, the CDR3 is TGCGCCAGCAGCCAAAAGGACAGGGCCGACAATCAGCCCCAGCATTTT. This translates into CASSQKDRADNQPQHF.

This chain's CDR3 is CASSPSQGLQETQYF. In DNA form, the CDR3 reads TGCGCCAGCAGTCCTTCTCAGGGTTTACAAGAGACCCAGTACTTC. The chain employs TRBV4-1 and TRBJ2-5, with TRBD1 as a possible D gene (5 bases). The CDR3 runs to 15 residues. V shed 6 bases and J shed 2 bases, with 16 bases lying between them. The germline CDR1 and CDR2 sequences are MGHRA and YSYEKL.

In nucleotides, the CDR3 is TGTGCCAGCAGCCAAACTTCGGGACCGATTAACTATGGCTACACCTTC. Protein: CASSQTSGPINYGYTF. The V call is TRBV27, the J call TRBJ1-2; D may be TRBD1 (5 bases). The germline V gene has CDR1 MNHEY and CDR2 SMNVEV (reference sequence). The CDR3 sequence is 16 residues long. The V end lost 6 bases, the J end lost 1 base, and 18 bases lay between the germline ends.

The J gene is TRBJ2-3, the V gene TRBV7-9, with 7 nucleotides matching TRBD2. The germline CDR1 and CDR2 sequences are SEHNR and FQNEAQ (reference sequence). Trimming at V came to 6 bases and at J to 0 bases, leaving 18 bases not matched to a gene. There are 19 residues in the CDR3. The CDR3 coding sequence is TGTGCCAGCAGATCTATTCGGGGAATAGCGGGCCCAAGCACAGATACGCAGTATTTT. It specifies CASRSIRGIAGPSTDTQYF.

There are a few counts of this clone. V gene TRBV19 combines with J gene TRBJ1-6, with D possibly TRBD1 on 5 matching bases. The V end lost 5 bases, the J end lost 6 bases, and 17 bases lay between the germline ends. The germline V gene has CDR1 LNHDA and CDR2 SQIVND (reference sequence). CDR3 size: 16 residues. CDR3 residues: CASSLGGPTINSPLHF. As DNA, the CDR3 is TGTGCCAGTAGTCTCGGGGGACCCACGATTAATTCACCCCTCCACTTT.

In this sample, this clone turned up a few times. The rearrangement uses TRBV20-1 and TRBJ2-7, with D possibly being TRBD1 or TRBD2 (5 bases each). Trimming took off 2 bases at V and 9 bases at J, with 11 bases between the two ends. The CDR3 has 11 amino acids. Germline CDR1 and CDR2: DFQATT and SNEGSKA (reference sequence). DNA of the CDR3: TGCAGTGCTAGAACTCGAGGGGCGCAGTACTTC. Encoded protein: CSARTRGAQYF.

The V gene is TRBV2, the J gene TRBJ1-2; a weak D match, TRBD1 (5 bases). From germline, CDR1 is SNHLY and CDR2 FYNNEI. V was shortened by 6 bases and J by 2 bases, with 16 bases between the two germline ends. CDR3 length: 15 residues. CDR3 nucleotides: TGTGCCAGCAGGCTAAGGGGCGGAGAAAACTATGGCTACACCTTC. Protein product: CASRLRGGENYGYTF.

The chain uses TRBV2 and TRBJ2-3, with D perhaps TRBD2 (6 bases). This CDR3 region has 16 residues. Germline loops: CDR1 SNHLY, CDR2 FYNNEI. Deletions cut 4 bases from V and 0 bases from J, with 14 bases between. CDR3 sequence reads: CASSGGSGTSTDTQYF. In nucleotides, the CDR3 is TGTGCCAGCAGTGGAGGTAGCGGAACTAGCACAGATACGCAGTATTTT. Combining the CDR3 with reference TRBV2 and TRBJ2-3 gives the whole variable domain EPEVTQTPSHQVTQMGQEVILRCVPISNHLYFYWYRQILGQKVEFLVSFYNNEISEKSEIFDDQFSVERPDGSNFTLKIRSTKLEDSAMYFCASSGGSGTSTDTQYFGPGTRLTVL.

The chain carries TRBV6-1 and TRBJ1-1; D gene uncertain. Deletions cut 2 bases from V and 10 bases from J, with 14 bases between. The CDR3 is 13 amino acids. From germline, CDR1 is MNHNS and CDR2 SASEGT. CDR3 residues: CASSEFGSGPAFF. The CDR3 nucleotides read TGTGCCAGCAGTGAATTTGGGTCCGGTCCAGCTTTCTTT.

The chain joins TRBV29-1 to TRBJ2-5, with D hard to call. There are 15 residues in the CDR3. Germline V gives CDR1 SQVTM, CDR2 ANQGSEA. The V end lost 1 base, the J end lost 4 bases, and 16 bases lay between the germline ends. The CDR3 bases are TGCAGCGTTGAAGGGTCGTCAAGGCGAAGAGAGACCCAGTACTTC. As protein: CSVEGSSRRRETQYF.

As concerns this clone: Germline and junction disagree at one end, which may indicate a read error. The rearrangement links TRBV28 to TRBJ1-2; TRBD1 is a possible D gene (6 bases). CDR1 is MDHEN, CDR2 SYDVKM, per germline. CDR3 size: 12 residues. CDR3 residues: CASSSHNRVTRF. The CDR3 nucleotides read TGTGCCAGCAGTTCCCACAACAGGGTAACCCGCTTC.